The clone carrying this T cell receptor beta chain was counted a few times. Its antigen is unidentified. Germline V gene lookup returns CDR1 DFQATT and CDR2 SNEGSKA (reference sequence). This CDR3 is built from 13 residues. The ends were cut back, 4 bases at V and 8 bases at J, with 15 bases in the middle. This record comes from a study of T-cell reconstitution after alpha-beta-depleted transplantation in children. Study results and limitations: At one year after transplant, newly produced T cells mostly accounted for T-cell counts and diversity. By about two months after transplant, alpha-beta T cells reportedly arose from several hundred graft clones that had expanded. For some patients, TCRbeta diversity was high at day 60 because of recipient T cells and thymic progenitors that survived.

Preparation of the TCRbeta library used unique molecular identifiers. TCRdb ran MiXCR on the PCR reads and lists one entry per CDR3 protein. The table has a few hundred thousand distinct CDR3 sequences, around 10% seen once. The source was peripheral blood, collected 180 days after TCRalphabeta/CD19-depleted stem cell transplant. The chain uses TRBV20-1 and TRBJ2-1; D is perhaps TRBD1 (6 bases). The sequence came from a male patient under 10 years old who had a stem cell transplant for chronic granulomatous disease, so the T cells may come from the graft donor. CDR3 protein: CSATPTGRDEQFF. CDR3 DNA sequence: TGCAGTGCTACCCCAACAGGGCGGGATGAGCAGTTCTTC.